Shown below are 21 T cell receptor beta chains from a single sample sequenced in a study of blood T cell repertoires in COVID-19. Data came from immunoSEQ multiplex PCR; TCRdb stores just in-frame clones and leaves some out. Of under 35,000 clones in the sample, about 88% are singletons; the top ten hold about 13%. What was sequenced was peripheral blood. The receptors shown here come from a man aged 65 to 85 with active COVID-19.

This clone was observed once. V gene TRBV5-6 combines with J gene TRBJ2-5; 13 nucleotides agree with TRBD2. Germline loops: CDR1 SGHDT, CDR2 YYEEEE. V gave up 3 bases and J gave up 7 bases; unmatched junction bases: 12. The CDR3 spans 17 residues. CDR3 nucleotides: TGTGCCAGCAGCTGGGGGGTCGGGACTAGCGGGACGGCGACCCAGTACTTC. Its translation: CASSWGVGTSGTATQYF.

The CDR3 is CASSEGVLADTQYF. As DNA, the CDR3 is TGTGCCAGCAGCGAAGGGGTATTGGCAGATACGCAGTATTTT. This chain uses TRBV6-6 with TRBJ2-3, with D tentatively TRBD1 (5 bases). With 6 bases removed from V and 4 bases from J, the gap between germline ends came to 14 bases. Germline V gene lookup returns CDR1 MNHNY and CDR2 SVGAGI (reference sequence). The CDR3 is 14 residues long.

The chain joins TRBV4-3 to TRBJ2-2; 10 bases fit TRBD2. Germline values: CDR1 LGHNA, CDR2 YSLEER. J gave up 3 bases and V 1 base, and 8 bases lay outside the gene matches. This CDR3 spans 18 amino acids. The CDR3 protein is CASSQGPAGGPYTGELFF. The CDR3, as DNA: TGCGCCAGCAGCCAAGGTCCAGCGGGAGGGCCGTACACCGGGGAGCTGTTTTTT.

The chain recombines TRBV6-5 with TRBJ2-1, with 8 bases fitting TRBD2. The V gene end was trimmed by 4 bases and the J gene end by 0 bases; junction bases not matched to a gene: 5. This CDR3 spans 16 amino acids. Germline lookup yields CDR1 MNHEY and CDR2 SVGAGI. In nucleotides, the CDR3 is TGTGCCAGCAGTTTGACTAGCGCGAGCTCCTACAATGAGCAGTTCTTC. Translating it yields CASSLTSASSYNEQFF.

The chain uses TRBV18 and TRBJ2-2, with 16 bases aligning to TRBD2. In germline, CDR1 is KGHSH, CDR2 LQKENI. After removal of 2 bases from V and 0 bases from J, the junction contained 9 bases not matched to a gene. The CDR3 length is 21 residues. CDR3 bases: TGTGCCAGCTCACCATTCCTGGGACTAGCGGGAGGGACCGCGAACACCGGGGAGCTGTTTTTT. This codes for CASSPFLGLAGGTANTGELFF.

This chain links TRBV7-8 with TRBJ2-1; no clear D. This CDR3 is built from 23 residues. The ends were cut back, 5 bases at V and 8 bases at J, with 43 bases in the middle. Per the germline V gene, CDR1 is SGHVS and CDR2 is FQNEAQ. CDR3: CASSPIFPVDPFSWRLARDEQFF. The CDR3 coding sequence is TGTGCCAGCAGCCCAATTTTTCCCGTTGACCCCTTTAGCTGGCGTCTTGCCCGGGATGAGCAGTTCTTC.

The J gene is TRBJ2-2, the V gene TRBV6-2 or TRBV6-3; 7 bases line up with TRBD2. This CDR3 contains 17 residues. From germline, CDR1 is MNHEY and CDR2 SVGEGT. The V and J ends lost 2 bases and 2 bases, in that order; junction bases with no gene match: 8. The CDR3 DNA follows: TGTGCCAGCAGTTACCCACCCCTAGCGGTAAACACCGGGGAGCTGTTTTTT. Protein sequence: CASSYPPLAVNTGELFF.

Here the CDR3 DNA reads TGTGCCAGCAGCCCCCCGCGAGATACGCAGTATTTT. Its translation: CASSPPRDTQYF. V and J are TRBV7-2 and TRBJ2-3; D is ambiguous. The CDR3 is 12 residues long. V was pared by 5 bases and J by 5 bases, with 8 bases between. Germline V gene lookup returns CDR1 SGHTA and CDR2 FQGNSA.

This sequence joins TRBV27 and TRBJ1-5, with 11 positions matching TRBD1. The J segment lost 6 bases and the V segment lost 2 bases, leaving 3 bases of the junction unmatched. This CDR3 region has 15 residues. Germline V gene data show CDR1 as MNHEY and CDR2 as SMNVEV (reference sequence). The CDR3 bases are TGTGCCAGCAGTTTAACGGGACAGGGGGGTCAGCCCCAGCATTTT. Its protein product is CASSLTGQGGQPQHF.

The chain has TRBV2 and TRBJ2-1; 11 bases align to TRBD2. This CDR3 has 16 residues. Losses at the gene ends were 2 bases for V and 6 bases for J; bases not matched to a gene: 6. Germline V CDR1 and CDR2: SNHLY, FYNNEI. The CDR3 sequence is CASSETATSGTNEQFF. The CDR3 nucleotides read TGTGCCAGCAGTGAAACCGCGACTAGCGGGACCAATGAGCAGTTCTTC. The whole variable domain, filled in from reference TRBV2 and TRBJ2-1, reads EPEVTQTPSHQVTQMGQEVILRCVPISNHLYFYWYRQILGQKVEFLVSFYNNEISEKSEIFDDQFSVERPDGSNFTLKIRSTKLEDSAMYFCASSETATSGTNEQFFGPGTRLTVL.

The genes are TRBV5-1 and TRBJ2-7, with 13 nucleotides matching TRBD2. This CDR3 comprises 17 residues. V gave up 4 bases and J gave up 4 bases; unmatched junction bases: 11. Looked up from germline, CDR1 is SGHRS and CDR2 is YFSETQ. As DNA, the CDR3 is TGCGCCAGCAGCCACGGACTAGCGGGAGTCGTTAAGTACGAGCAGTACTTC. Its protein is CASSHGLAGVVKYEQYF.

About this clone itself: A much larger clone differs from this one at a single base, so this may be a read error. In the same sample, other DNA sequences code for this CDR3. The chain joins TRBV5-4 to TRBJ2-2; D could derive from TRBD1 or TRBD2 (5 bases each). The V gene's germline CDR1 is SGHNT and CDR2 YYREEE (reference sequence). The CDR3 extends over 16 amino acids. The CDR3 bases are TGCGCCAGCAGCTTGGGGGTAGGAGGAAGCGGCGGGGAGCTGTTTTTT. It yields the protein CASSLGVGGSGGELFF.

The J gene is TRBJ1-2, the V gene TRBV28; 7 nucleotides match TRBD1. The CDR3 consists of 13 residues. J lost 4 bases, V lost 4 bases, and 3 bases had no gene match. Germline lookup yields CDR1 MDHEN and CDR2 SYDVKM. CDR3 sequence reads: CASSYDRVYGYTF. The CDR3 DNA reads TGTGCCAGCAGTTATGACAGGGTCTATGGCTACACCTTC.

The chain joins TRBV11-2 to TRBJ2-1; the D gene is possibly TRBD2 (6 bases). The V gene lost 7 bases and the J gene lost 0 bases, with 16 bases spanning the gap. CDR1 SGHAT and CDR2 FQNNGV come from the germline V gene. CDR3 size: 16 residues. The CDR3 here is CASTPPREVSYNEQFF. CDR3 bases: TGTGCCAGCACCCCCCCGAGGGAGGTCTCCTACAATGAGCAGTTCTTC.

The chain recombines TRBV18 with TRBJ1-1; possible D gene TRBD1, 6 bases. Germline values: CDR1 KGHSH, CDR2 LQKENI. Between the trimmed V and J ends, which lost 3 bases and 9 bases, there was a span of 26 bases. The CDR3 sequence is 17 residues long. The CDR3 reads CASSPPGTGGPKGKAFF. In DNA, the CDR3 is TGTGCCAGCTCACCGCCCGGGACGGGGGGCCCAAAGGGCAAAGCTTTCTTT.

This chain links TRBV7-2 with TRBJ2-7; perhaps TRBD1 as D (5 bases). CDR3 length equals 14 residues. Trimming shortened V by 5 bases and J by 0 bases, and 11 bases separated the two germline ends. CDR1 and CDR2 from the germline V gene are SGHTA and FQGNSA. CDR3 DNA: TGTGCCAGCAGCCCCGGCAGGGCCTCCTACGAGCAGTACTTC. This sequence encodes CASSPGRASYEQYF.

This chain uses TRBV18 with TRBJ2-2; TRBD1 aligns across 8 bases. The CDR3 covers 15 residues. The V and J ends lost 8 bases and 2 bases, in that order; junction bases with no gene match: 7. Germline V CDR1 and CDR2: KGHSH, LQKENI. The CDR3 DNA follows: TGTGCCAGCCGGGCGACAGGGGTAAACACCGGGGAGCTGTTTTTT. As protein: CASRATGVNTGELFF.

This clone appeared a single time. V usage is TRBV30 and J usage is TRBJ2-2, with 9 bases identical to TRBD1. Trimming took 6 bases from V and 3 from J; bases not matched to a gene: 5. Germline V gene sequence: CDR1 GTSNPN, CDR2 SVGIG (reference sequence). CDR3 length equals 14 residues. The CDR3 loop reads CACGDRVYTGELFF. The CDR3 DNA reads TGTGCCTGTGGGGACAGGGTATACACCGGGGAGCTGTTTTTT.

The rearrangement uses TRBV21-1 and TRBJ2-3; the listed D gene, TRBD2, was not tested against the DNA. TRBV21-1 is assigned pseudogene status. The CDR3 totals 15 residues. The CDR3 DNA is TGTGCCAGCACCAAGGGGCTAGCGGTTCGTGATACGCAGTATTTT. Encoded protein: CASTKGLAVRDTQYF.

This sequence joins TRBV10-3 and TRBJ2-1; perhaps TRBD1 as D (6 bases). This CDR3 contains 14 residues. V lost 0 bases, J lost 12 bases, and 15 bases lay in between. Per the germline V gene, CDR1 is ENHRY and CDR2 is SYGVKD. This CDR3 is CAISESSQGPWQFF. In DNA, the CDR3 is TGTGCCATCAGTGAGTCCAGCCAGGGGCCCTGGCAGTTCTTC.

The V and J genes are TRBV24-1 and TRBJ2-1; the match to TRBD2 covers 7 bases. The CDR3 has 16 residues. The V segment lost 1 base and the J segment 5 bases; nucleotides outside the gene matches: 7. Germline V gene data show CDR1 as KGHDR and CDR2 as SFDVKD. CDR3 in DNA: TGTGCCACCAGTGATTTAATGGCTAGCGGTCACAATGAGCAGTTCTTC. It yields the protein CATSDLMASGHNEQFF.